This T cell receptor beta chain was recovered during a study of identifying expanded T cells in peripheral blood (dated by TCRdb to between 2018 and 2021). Background for the entire study: Separate aliquots of the same genomic DNA pool were sequenced to produce technical replicates, and four replicates were compared in pairs. The study at large found these results: Between technical replicates the binomial model flagged approximately 1.1 differentially abundant clones, whereas over about two weeks the binomial model flagged about 16.4 and over about four weeks around 19. It was expected by the authors that biological variance in healthy repertoires might increase further over much longer intervals, such as months to years. The beta-binomial model significantly reduced the number of clones called differentially abundant and the false-positive rate across all healthy-donor time intervals. Variance in clone template counts between approximately two-week samples significantly increased with total template count across all healthy donors.

The immunoSEQ Assay, which uses bias-controlled multiplex PCR amplification of genomic DNA, was used to profile TCRbeta CDR3 regions. The authors' analysis ran thus. To quantify the absolute abundance of each unique TCRbeta CDR3 region, the sequences were collapsed and filtered. Differential abundance was assessed using a binomial (Fisher-equivalent) model and a beta-binomial model in which time-dependent variance fitted from healthy donors was added. Clones with fewer than 5 combined templates were excluded, and clones with Benjamini-Hochberg FDR below 0.01 were called differentially abundant. Beta-binomial variance was modeled as a function of total template count across the two samples using the form v = (b*log(k)+a)^2. TCRdb took over this immuneACCESS table, retaining in-frame rearrangements with V and J assigned. Such tables are incomplete; in checked studies, under half of the missing clones stem from an unresolved V gene, and the remainder is unexplained. V, J and clone size derive from that table, while D and trimming were established from the DNA sequence. Recorded for this sample are about 90,000 clones; roughly 85% of them occurred a single time. 4% to 5.5% of the sample rests with the top ten.

Looking up the germline V gene yields CDR1 SGHDN and CDR2 FVKESK. Reading from cysteine to phenylalanine, the CDR3 counts 13 amino acids. Only the CDR3 part of the read is kept: 39 bases, read in frame from the first base. V sheds 1 base and J sheds 13 bases, leaving 14 bases between their ends. Comments on this clone: The antigen it recognizes is unknown. Base qualities are not at hand, and no much larger clone is one base apart.

During the collection period, no infections or other immune events were recorded for the healthy donors. Time-dependent variance in a beta-binomial model of T-cell clone differential abundance was calibrated using healthy-donor blood repertoires as a training cohort. The training cohort comprised approximately 10 healthy donors, 3 female and 7 male. Donor ages ranged from roughly 29 to 64 years, with an average of about 44 years. Obtained from a commercial supplier, whole blood was collected from each healthy donor at three time points set around two weeks apart. Genomic DNA was extracted from unsorted whole blood for immunosequencing.

Sequencing used blood. This receptor chain uses TRBV14 and TRBJ2-1; the D segment could be TRBD1, given 6 matching bases. The receptor comes from a person aged 18-70 years in good health. The nucleotides are TGTGCCAGCAGCCAAGTTAGCCAGGGACAACAGTTCTTC. Translated, it gives CASSQVSQGQQFF.